Here is one T cell receptor (beta chain) with its context. Everyone who took part was 18 to 89 years old, and they came from 24 US areas. Exposed participants came across a COVID-19 case within 2 weeks before study entry. Here immunoSEQ multiplex PCR was the method, and the copy in TCRdb shows in-frame clones only, minus some. The table has around 270,000 clones, 88% seen once. The data derive from a study of blood T cell repertoires in COVID-19. About the study: Material from acute and convalescent COVID-19 was sourced from the United States, Italy and Spain. PBMCs, B-cell-depleted T cells, or T cells were the source of the cDNA or gDNA that made up the material.

This receptor was identified in a woman in her 40s who had been exposed to COVID-19. The source material was PBMCs or T cells enriched from blood (not recorded which).

CDR3 residues: CAWSVLGGRGRIAEAFF. CDR3 nucleotide sequence: TGTGCCTGGAGTGTATTGGGTGGAAGGGGGCGCATTGCTGAAGCTTTCTTT. The rearrangement joins TRBV30 to TRBJ1-1; 7 positions agree with TRBD1. CDR3 length: 17 amino acids. After removal of 0 bases from V and 6 bases from J, the junction contained 16 bases not matched to a gene. Per the germline V gene, CDR1 is GTSNPN and CDR2 is SVGIG (reference sequence).